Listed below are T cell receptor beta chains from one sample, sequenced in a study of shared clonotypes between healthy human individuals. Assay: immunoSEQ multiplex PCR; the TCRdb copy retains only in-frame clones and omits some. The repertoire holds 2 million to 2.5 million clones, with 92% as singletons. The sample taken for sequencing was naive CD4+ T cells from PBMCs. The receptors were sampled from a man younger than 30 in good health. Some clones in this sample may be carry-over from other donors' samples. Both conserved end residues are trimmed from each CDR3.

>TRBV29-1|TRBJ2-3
SVDRAGGRQDGTQY
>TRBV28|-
ASTSGSASSYEQY
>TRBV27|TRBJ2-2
ASRQSPHRDPPGELF
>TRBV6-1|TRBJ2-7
ASSGAVSPPEQY
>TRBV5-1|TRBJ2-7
ASSFTGPGYEQY
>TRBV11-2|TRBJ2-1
ASSLDTGGRTYNEQF
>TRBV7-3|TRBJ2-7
ASSPPGQGSYEQY
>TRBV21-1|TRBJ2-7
ASSTRVTHRDEQY
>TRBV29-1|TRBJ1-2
SVSRDREFYT
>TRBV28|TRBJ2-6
ASSRTGTKGANVLT
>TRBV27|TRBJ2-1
ASSGLAADNEQF
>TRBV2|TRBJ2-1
ASRSQETLFLGNEQF
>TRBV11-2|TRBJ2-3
ASRRPGGKTTTDTQY
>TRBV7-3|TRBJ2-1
ASSLNSATNEQF
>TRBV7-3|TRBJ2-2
ASSLTLTGELF
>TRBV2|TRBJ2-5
ARGGLDRSETQY
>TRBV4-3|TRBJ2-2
ASSHAAGGPGITGELF
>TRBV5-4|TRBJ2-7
ASSPRGTSGRASEQY
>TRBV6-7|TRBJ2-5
ASSPRDPRWETQY
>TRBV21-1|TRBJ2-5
ASSSKGGGKETQY
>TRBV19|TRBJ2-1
ASSIVAISNEQF
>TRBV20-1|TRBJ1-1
SASPNTEAF
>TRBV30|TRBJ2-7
AWSGISPHTSYEQY
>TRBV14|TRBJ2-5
ASSQGPGTLSQY
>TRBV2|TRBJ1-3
ANRDREAVLY
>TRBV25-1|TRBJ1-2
ASSEYEGSGYGYT
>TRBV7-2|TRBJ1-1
ASSRTGDEAF
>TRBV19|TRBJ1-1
ASRFVNTEAF
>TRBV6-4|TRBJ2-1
ASSVTSGRGYEQF
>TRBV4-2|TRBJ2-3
ASSQRGTPSTDTQY
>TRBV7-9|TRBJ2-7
ASSLAGTYEQY
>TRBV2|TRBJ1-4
ASLRSEKLF
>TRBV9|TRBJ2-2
ASSALTDAGELF
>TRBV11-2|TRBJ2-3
ASSLIVTDTQY